These 5 T cell receptor beta chains came from one sample sequenced in a study of blood T cell repertoires in COVID-19 (dated by TCRdb to about 2020). Receptors were amplified or captured by the immunoSEQ multiplex PCR assay. As stored in TCRdb, this immuneACCESS dataset retains in-frame rearrangements with V and J assigned. A fraction of the clones does not appear; measured against another copy, unresolved V genes explain less than half of the discrepancy, and the remainder lacks a known reason. The sample has 170,000 or so clones on record, more than 75% of them singletons. Around 0.5% of the sample rests with the top ten. The sequencing input was peripheral blood. The source of these receptors is a man in his sixties with COVID-19, enrolled during active disease.

V gene TRBV25-1 combines with J gene TRBJ2-1, with 7 bases matching TRBD1. Germline V gene data show CDR1 as MGHDK and CDR2 as SYGVNS. V lost 7 bases and J lost 4; bases outside the gene matches: 4. This CDR3 has 13 residues. The CDR3 is CASTGQVYNEQFF. DNA for the CDR3: TGTGCCAGCACCGGACAGGTATACAATGAGCAGTTCTTC.

V gene TRBV7-2 combines with J gene TRBJ2-3, with TRBD2 as a possible D gene (5 bases). This CDR3 region has 16 residues. V shed 5 bases and J shed 1 base, with 16 bases lying between them. Per germline, CDR1 SGHTA and CDR2 FQGNSA. CDR3 DNA sequence: TGTGCCAGCAGCCGTTCTAGCTTGTTCGGCACAGATACGCAGTATTTT. Its protein is CASSRSSLFGTDTQYF.

The rearrangement links TRBV11-2 to TRBJ2-7; D is perhaps TRBD1 (6 bases). This CDR3 has 13 amino acids. Germline V lookup: CDR1 SGHAT, CDR2 FQNNGV. V was cut by 7 bases and J by 6 bases, with 16 bases left in between. CDR3 bases: TGTGCCAGCACCGCCCGGCGAGGGGGCGAGCAGTACTTC. This sequence encodes CASTARRGGEQYF.

This clone was detected only a few times. The gene calls are TRBV10-3 and TRBJ2-2, with D possibly TRBD2 on 5 matching bases. Per the germline V gene, CDR1 is ENHRY and CDR2 is SYGVKD. The CDR3 loop spans 16 amino acids. Trimming took 3 bases from V and 1 from J, leaving 12 bases between them. The CDR3 bases are TGTGCCATCAGTGATGCGGGCAGGCTGAACACCGGGGAGCTGTTTTTT. Translated, it gives CAISDAGRLNTGELFF.

The chain employs TRBV7-2 and TRBJ1-2; D might be TRBD1 (5 bases). With 3 bases removed from V and 3 bases from J, the gap between germline ends came to 8 bases. The CDR3 is 13 amino acids. The germline V gene encodes CDR1 SGHTA and CDR2 FQGNSA. CDR3 DNA sequence: TGTGCCAGCAGCTTTGGGGGGGACTATGGCTACACCTTC. It is translated as CASSFGGDYGYTF.